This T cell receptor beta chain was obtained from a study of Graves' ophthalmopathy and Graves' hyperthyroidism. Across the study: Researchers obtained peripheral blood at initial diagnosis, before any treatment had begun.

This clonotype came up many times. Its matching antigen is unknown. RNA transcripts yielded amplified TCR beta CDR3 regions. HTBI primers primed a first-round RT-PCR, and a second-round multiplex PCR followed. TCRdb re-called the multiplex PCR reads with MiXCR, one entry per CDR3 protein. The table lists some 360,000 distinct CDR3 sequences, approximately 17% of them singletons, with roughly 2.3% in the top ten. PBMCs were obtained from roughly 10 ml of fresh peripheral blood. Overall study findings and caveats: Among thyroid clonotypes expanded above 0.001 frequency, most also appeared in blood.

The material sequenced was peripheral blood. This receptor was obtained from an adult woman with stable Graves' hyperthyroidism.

CDR3 loop: CASTTPPYEKGLYEQYF. For the CDR3, the DNA is TGTGCCAGTACCACCCCCCCATACGAGAAGGGACTCTACGAGCAGTACTTC. The chain couples TRBV19 to TRBJ2-7, with a tentative D call TRBD2 (6 bases). The germline gives CDR1 LNHDA, CDR2 SQIVND (reference sequence). This CDR3 contains 17 residues. V was shortened by 7 bases and J by 3 bases, with 25 bases between the two germline ends.